Listed here are 14 T cell receptor beta chains from one sample, sequenced in a study of regulatory T cells in long-lasting Graves disease. CDR3 regions were amplified by Arm-PCR using iRepertoire HTBI primers to build TCR beta libraries. Using its own MiXCR run on the multiplex PCR reads, TCRdb lists one record per CDR3 protein. The sample records around 360,000 distinct CDR3 sequences, around 15% being singletons. The time point was: newly diagnosed GD, antithyroid drugs for less than 3 months. RNA extracted from PBMCs served as the sequencing template. This same sample was also part of a study on T cells in Graves' hyperthyroidism and ophthalmopathy.

Sequencing was performed on peripheral blood mononuclear cells (PBMCs), taken at new diagnosis, from a patient treated with antithyroid drugs. The receptors derive from a woman aged 18-30 years with Graves disease.

This clonotype was seen repeatedly, ten times or more. This chain connects TRBV20-1 to TRBJ2-2; 7 nucleotides align to TRBD1. The CDR3 runs 15 residues. V lost 5 bases and J lost 4; bases outside the gene matches: 10. In germline, CDR1 is DFQATT, CDR2 SNEGSKA (reference sequence). The CDR3 loop is CSAQRQGRRTGELFF. CDR3 in DNA: TGCAGTGCTCAACGACAGGGACGGCGCACCGGGGAGCTGTTTTTT.

The chain carries TRBV6-1 and TRBJ2-7; TRBD1 aligns across 8 bases. The CDR3 spans 15 residues. The germline V gene has CDR1 MNHNS and CDR2 SASEGT. Trimming removed 5 bases from V and 7 bases from J; junction bases left unmatched: 13. The CDR3 is CASSLGRQGAGEQYF. The CDR3 nucleotides are TGTGCCAGCAGTCTGGGGAGGCAGGGGGCGGGTGAGCAGTACTTC.

The chain combines TRBV15 with TRBJ2-1; 7 bases fit TRBD2. The CDR3 sequence is 16 residues long. J was trimmed by 1 base and V by 9 bases; bases with no gene match: 12. Germline lookup yields CDR1 LNHNV and CDR2 YYDKDF (reference sequence). The DNA for the CDR3 is TGTGCCACAGGTGGCGGGAGAGCGGTGTCCTACAATGAGCAGTTCTTC. Translating gives CATGGGRAVSYNEQFF.

This clonotype has a count of ten or more. The V and J genes are TRBV20-1 and TRBJ2-5, with D perhaps matching TRBD1 (6 bases). Germline lookup yields CDR1 DFQATT and CDR2 SNEGSKA (reference sequence). Trimming took 0 bases from V and 3 from J, leaving 8 bases between them. The CDR3 extends over 13 amino acids. CDR3 in DNA: TGCAGTGCTAGAGAAACAGGGAAAGAGACCCAGTACTTC. Protein sequence: CSARETGKETQYF.

Of note for this clonotype: The CDR3 does not end in the conserved phenylalanine or tryptophan, so this is likely a read error. The rearrangement joins TRBV3-1 to TRBJ2-7; D possibly corresponds to TRBD2 (6 bases). CDR1 and CDR2 (germline): LGHDT, YNNKEL (reference sequence). The V and J ends lost 4 bases and 5 bases respectively, with 12 bases between them. CDR3 length equals 13 residues. CDR3 sequence reads: CASSLGTLNEQYL. CDR3 sequence (DNA): TGTGCCAGCAGCCTAGGGACTCTCAACGAGCAGTACTTG.

In its sample, this clonotype was seen many times. The V and J genes are TRBV28 and TRBJ1-1, with D hard to call. This CDR3 contains 15 residues. Germline V gene data show CDR1 as MDHEN and CDR2 as SYDVKM. V gave up 3 bases and J gave up 0 bases, with 11 bases separating them. CDR3 sequence: CASSFPHSLNTEAFF. The DNA for the CDR3 is TGTGCCAGCAGTTTCCCACACAGCCTGAACACTGAAGCTTTCTTT.

The chain carries TRBV20-1 and TRBJ1-1, with D possibly being TRBD1 (5 bases). Germline CDR1 reads DFQATT; CDR2 reads SNEGSKA (reference sequence). The germline V and J ends were trimmed by 3 bases and 1 base, with 15 bases remaining between them. This CDR3 spans 15 amino acids. The CDR3 loop reads CSASRTAGRNTEAFF. The CDR3 coding sequence is TGCAGTGCTAGTCGAACGGCAGGGCGGAACACTGAAGCTTTCTTT.

This clonotype was observed many times. The chain recombines TRBV2 with TRBJ2-3; 7 positions match TRBD2. Germline CDR1 reads SNHLY; CDR2 reads FYNNEI. This CDR3 is built from 14 residues. V was pared by 5 bases and J by 2 bases, with 4 bases of the junction left unmatched. The CDR3 sequence: CASSRAGTTDTQYF. The CDR3 nucleotides read TGTGCCAGCAGTCGAGCGGGGACCACAGATACGCAGTATTTT. The full variable domain, rest sourced from reference TRBV2 and TRBJ2-3, is EPEVTQTPSHQVTQMGQEVILRCVPISNHLYFYWYRQILGQKVEFLVSFYNNEISEKSEIFDDQFSVERPDGSNFTLKIRSTKLEDSAMYFCASSRAGTTDTQYFGPGTRLTVL.

Many counts were recorded for this clonotype. The chain recombines TRBV15 with TRBJ2-2; TRBD2 matches 13 bases. This CDR3 is built from 19 residues. Germline V gene data show CDR1 as LNHNV and CDR2 as YYDKDF (reference sequence). The V segment lost 2 bases and the J segment 3 bases; nucleotides outside the gene matches: 9. The DNA of the CDR3 is TGTGCCACCAGCAGACTAGGGACTAGCGGGACCTTTCACACCGGGGAGCTGTTTTTT. It specifies CATSRLGTSGTFHTGELFF.

V and J are TRBV20-1 and TRBJ2-5, with 8 nucleotides matching TRBD1. From germline, CDR1 is DFQATT and CDR2 SNEGSKA (reference sequence). The length of the CDR3 is 16 residues. Unmatched junction bases numbered 12, after V lost 6 bases and J lost 0 bases. For the CDR3, the DNA is TGCAGTGCAAGCAGGGGGCTGAGGATAGACCAAGAGACCCAGTACTTC. This sequence encodes CSASRGLRIDQETQYF.

The rearrangement joins TRBV28 to TRBJ2-3; 8 nucleotides match TRBD2. The CDR3 runs to 20 residues. V lost 6 bases, J lost 5 bases, and 25 bases stayed unmatched. CDR1 and CDR2 from the germline V gene are MDHEN and SYDVKM. The DNA of the CDR3 is TGTGCCAGCAGCACTACTCAACGGAAGCTGCCGGGGGGGCCCGTAGATACGCAGTATTTT. Translated, it gives CASSTTQRKLPGGPVDTQYF.

This clonotype has ten or more counts. The chain combines TRBV15 with TRBJ2-5, with TRBD1 matching 9 bases. Germline trimming cut 0 bases from V and 3 bases from J; bases unmatched to any gene: 8. Germline CDR1 LNHNV, CDR2 YYDKDF (reference sequence). CDR3 size: 17 residues. CDR3 coding DNA: TGTGCCACCAGCAGAGATCCCCAACGACAGGGGGAAGAGACCCAGTACTTC. It translates to CATSRDPQRQGEETQYF.

The chain links TRBV6-1 to TRBJ2-7, with D perhaps matching TRBD1 (5 bases). The germline CDR1 and CDR2 sequences are MNHNS and SASEGT. The CDR3 length is 13 residues. V lost 5 bases, J lost 4 bases, and 12 bases lay in between. Written as DNA, the CDR3 is TGTGCCAGCAGTCCTTACTGGACATACGAGCAGTACTTC. Translated: CASSPYWTYEQYF.

Concerning this clonotype itself: This clone may be a read error of a much larger clone one base away. The CDR3 DNA reads TGTGCCAGCGGCTTACGTAGCGGGGGAAACACAGATACGCAGTATTTT. This encodes CASGLRSGGNTDTQYF. The V call is TRBV7-8, the J call TRBJ2-3; 9 bases are a match to TRBD2. Looked up from germline, CDR1 is SGHVS and CDR2 is FQNEAQ. This CDR3 spans 16 amino acids.